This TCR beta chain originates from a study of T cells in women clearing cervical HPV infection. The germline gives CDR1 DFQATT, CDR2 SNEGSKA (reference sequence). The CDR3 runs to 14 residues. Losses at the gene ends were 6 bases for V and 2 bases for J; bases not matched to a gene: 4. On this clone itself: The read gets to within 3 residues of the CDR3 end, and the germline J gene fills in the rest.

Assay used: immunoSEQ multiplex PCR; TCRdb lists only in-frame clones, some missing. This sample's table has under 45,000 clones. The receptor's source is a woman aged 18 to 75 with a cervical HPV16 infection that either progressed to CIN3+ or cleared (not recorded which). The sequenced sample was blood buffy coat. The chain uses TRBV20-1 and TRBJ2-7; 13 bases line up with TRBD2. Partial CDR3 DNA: TGCAGTGCGGATACTAGCGGGAGGGCCTACGAG. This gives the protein CSADTSGRAYE. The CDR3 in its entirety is CSADTSGRAYEQYF.